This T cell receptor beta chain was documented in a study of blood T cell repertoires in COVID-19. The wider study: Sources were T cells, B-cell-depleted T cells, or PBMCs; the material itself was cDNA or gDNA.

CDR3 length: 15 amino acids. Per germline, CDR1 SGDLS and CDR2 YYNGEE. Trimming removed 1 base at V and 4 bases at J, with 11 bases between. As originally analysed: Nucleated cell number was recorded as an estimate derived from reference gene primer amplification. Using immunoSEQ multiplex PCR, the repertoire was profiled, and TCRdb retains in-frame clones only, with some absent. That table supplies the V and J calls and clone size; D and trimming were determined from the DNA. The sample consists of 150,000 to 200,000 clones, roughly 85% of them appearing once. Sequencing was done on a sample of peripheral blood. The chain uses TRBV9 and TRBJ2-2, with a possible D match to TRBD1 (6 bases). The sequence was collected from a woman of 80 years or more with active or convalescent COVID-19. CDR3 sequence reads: CASSVYRDGTGELFF. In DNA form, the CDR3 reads TGTGCCAGCAGCGTATACAGGGACGGCACCGGGGAGCTGTTTTTT.